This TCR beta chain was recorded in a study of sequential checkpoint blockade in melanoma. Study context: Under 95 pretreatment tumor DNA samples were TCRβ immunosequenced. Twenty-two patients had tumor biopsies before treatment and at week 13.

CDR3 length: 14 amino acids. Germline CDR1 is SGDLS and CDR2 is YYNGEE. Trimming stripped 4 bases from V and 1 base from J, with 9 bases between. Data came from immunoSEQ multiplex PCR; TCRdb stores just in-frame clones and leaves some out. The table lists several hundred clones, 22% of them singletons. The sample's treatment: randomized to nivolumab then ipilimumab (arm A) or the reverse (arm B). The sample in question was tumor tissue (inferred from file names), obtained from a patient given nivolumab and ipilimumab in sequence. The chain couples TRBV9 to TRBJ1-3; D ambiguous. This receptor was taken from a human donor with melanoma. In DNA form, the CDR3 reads TGTGCCAGCAGCTTCGGGGATTCTGGAAACACCATATATTTT. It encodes CASSFGDSGNTIYF.